A selection of T cell receptor beta chains follows, all from one sample in a study of cytomegalovirus exposure and HLA in healthy donors. The protocol was immunoSEQ multiplex PCR, while the TCRdb copy is restricted to in-frame clones and leaves out a portion. The sample shows around 150,000 clones, roughly 80% of them seen only once. The specimen was PBMCs. These receptor sequences come from a young man in good health and CMV-seronegative. Each CDR3 is given with its conserved first and last residue. Each record gives: D gene, J gene, V gene, clone size, CDR3 protein, CDR3 DNA. D genes are given only for firm matches. The size of a clone is reported for some rows only, either as once, few or many, or as a class for expanded clones.

D: TRBD2; J: TRBJ2-1; V: TRBV11-2; size: .; CDR3: CASSRTGTSGSSYNEQFF; DNA: TGTGCCAGCAGCCGAACAGGGACTAGCGGGAGCTCCTACAATGAGCAGTTCTTC
D: TRBD2; J: TRBJ2-5; V: TRBV6-1; size: .; CDR3: CGRLAGVSEETQYF; DNA: TGTGGAAGGCTAGCGGGAGTCAGCGAGGAGACCCAGTACTTC
D: TRBD1; J: TRBJ2-7; V: TRBV4-1; size: .; CDR3: CASSQDSRGLEQYF; DNA: TGCGCCAGCAGCCAAGATTCCAGGGGGCTTGAGCAGTACTTC
D: TRBD2; J: TRBJ2-1; V: TRBV29-1; size: few; CDR3: CSVRGLAGDQPYNEQFF; DNA: TGCAGCGTTAGGGGGCTAGCGGGAGATCAGCCCTACAATGAGCAGTTCTTC
D: .; J: TRBJ2-2; V: TRBV12-2; size: .; CDR3: CASRPINKPGQWTKNTGELFF; DNA: TGTGCAAGTCGCCCCATAAATAAACCGGGACAGTGGACGAAAAACACCGGGGAGCTGTTTTTT
D: .; J: TRBJ1-1; V: TRBV16; size: once; CDR3: CASSQQGNTEAFF; DNA: TGTGCCAGCAGCCAACAGGGGAACACTGAAGCTTTCTTT
D: .; J: TRBJ1-3; V: TRBV6-5; size: .; CDR3: CASSYSREISGSTIYF; DNA: TGTGCCAGCAGTTACTCGAGGGAAATCTCTGGAAGCACCATATATTTT
D: .; J: TRBJ1-1; V: TRBV2; size: .; CDR3: CASSDSSLAPIRKAFF; DNA: TGTGCCAGCAGTGACAGTTCTCTAGCCCCGATCCGAAAGGCTTTCTTT
D: .; J: TRBJ2-3; V: TRBV7-3; size: .; CDR3: CASSSNGETQYF; DNA: TGTGCCAGCAGCTCTAACGGGGAGACGCAGTATTTT
D: .; J: TRBJ1-1; V: TRBV4-1; size: .; CDR3: CASSHRTNTEAFF; DNA: TGCGCCAGCAGCCATCGAACTAACACTGAAGCTTTCTTT
D: .; J: TRBJ2-5; V: TRBV9; size: few; CDR3: CASSVAPDQETQYF; DNA: TGTGCCAGCAGCGTAGCTCCGGACCAAGAGACCCAGTACTTC
D: TRBD2; J: TRBJ2-5; V: TRBV11-3; size: few; CDR3: CASSAGSSGSSIETQYF; DNA: TGTGCCAGCAGCGCGGGATCTAGCGGGAGTTCGATAGAGACCCAGTACTTC
D: TRBD2; J: TRBJ2-7; V: TRBV5-1; size: few; CDR3: CASSPFLGGGPYEQYF; DNA: TGCGCCAGCAGCCCTTTCCTGGGGGGAGGGCCCTACGAGCAGTACTTC
D: TRBD1; J: TRBJ1-4; V: TRBV11-3; size: .; CDR3: CASSLAPWTGANEKLFF; DNA: TGTGCCAGCAGCTTAGCTCCCTGGACAGGGGCTAATGAAAAACTGTTTTTT
D: TRBD1; J: TRBJ2-5; V: TRBV19; size: once; CDR3: CASSQDRASQETQYF; DNA: TGTGCCAGTAGTCAAGACAGGGCTTCCCAAGAGACCCAGTACTTC
D: TRBD1; J: TRBJ1-3; V: TRBV28; size: .; CDR3: CASSLQDRGIRNTIYF; DNA: TGTGCCAGCAGTTTACAGGACAGGGGGATTAGAAACACCATATATTTT
D: .; J: TRBJ1-1; V: TRBV9; size: .; CDR3: CASSISGHPRNTEAFF; DNA: TGTGCCAGCAGCATTTCGGGACACCCAAGGAACACTGAAGCTTTCTTT